Here is one T cell receptor beta chain with its context. These data originate in a study of regulatory T cells in long-lasting Graves disease. For TCR beta, libraries came from iRepertoire HTBI primers and Arm-PCR of CDR3 regions. One entry per CDR3 protein results from TCRdb running MiXCR on the multiplex PCR reads. Here the sample spans around 400,000 distinct CDR3 sequences, 15% being singletons. Trimming removed 1 base at V and 7 bases at J, with 8 bases between. Germline V gene sequence: CDR1 SGHTA, CDR2 FQGNSA. CDR3 size: 12 residues. Sample time point: newly diagnosed GD, antithyroid drugs for less than 3 months. PBMC RNA served as the TCR library source. The same sample was also studied in work on T cells in Graves' hyperthyroidism and ophthalmopathy.

The gene calls are TRBV7-2 and TRBJ2-7; D gene ambiguous. The sequence came from a woman aged 40-49 years with Graves disease. The sequences come from peripheral blood mononuclear cells (PBMCs), collected at new diagnosis, from a patient treated with antithyroid drugs. CDR3 in DNA: TGTGCCAGCAGCTTAGTCTCCCGAGAGCAGTACTTC. Its protein product is CASSLVSREQYF.